This T cell receptor (beta chain) stems from a study of blood T cell repertoires in COVID-19. Across the whole study: From T cells, B-cell-depleted T cells, or PBMCs came the material, which was cDNA or gDNA.

The V and J ends lost 4 bases and 2 bases respectively, with 11 bases between them. The CDR3 is 14 amino acids. CDR1 is MGHRA and CDR2 is YSYEKL in the germline V gene. In the case of this clone: In the same sample, other DNA sequences code for this CDR3.

How the authors handled the data: Amplified reference gene primers provided the basis for estimating nucleated cell counts. TCRdb keeps only in-frame clones here, not all; method: immunoSEQ multiplex PCR. The DNA was the basis for D and trimming; V, J and clone size are from that table. This repertoire shows about 78,000 clones, about nine tenths found once; its top ten account for roughly 2%. This TCR derives from a woman aged 55-70 years with acute or convalescent COVID-19. Sequenced input: peripheral blood. The chain couples TRBV4-1 to TRBJ1-1; D is ambiguous. The CDR3 DNA reads as TGCGCCAGCAGCCCTGAGACTGGTAACACTGAAGCTTTCTTT. Protein sequence: CASSPETGNTEAFF.